The rows below give T cell receptor beta chains drawn from one sample of a study of cytomegalovirus exposure and HLA in healthy donors. TCRdb's copy holds only in-frame clones and misses some; the assay was immunoSEQ multiplex PCR. The repertoire holds around 68,000 clones, with roughly 87% as singletons. The sample was PBMCs. The receptors here all came from a female donor in good health and CMV-seronegative. Each CDR3 is given with its conserved first and last residue. The order of the fields is V gene, clone size, D gene, J gene, CDR3 protein, CDR3 DNA. A D gene is named only where the DNA matches it firmly. Only part of the rows carry a size: once, few, many, or a class if the clone is expanded.

>TRBV2|.|TRBD2|TRBJ2-2
CASSRVAGAGELFF
TGTGCCAGCTCGAGAGTAGCGGGAGCCGGGGAGCTGTTTTTT
>TRBV5-4|.|TRBD2|TRBJ2-1
CASSPSVAGGLNEQFF
TGTGCCAGCAGCCCCTCTGTAGCGGGGGGGCTCAATGAGCAGTTCTTC
>TRBV29-1|once|TRBD1|TRBJ1-1
CSVEETGQARTEAFF
TGCAGCGTTGAAGAGACGGGACAGGCCCGCACTGAAGCTTTCTTT
>TRBV30|.|TRBD1|TRBJ1-1
CAWLRQGMNTEAFF
TGTGCCTGGTTACGACAGGGCATGAACACTGAAGCTTTCTTT
>TRBV6-1|.|.|TRBJ2-7
CASSVTTLQGYEQYF
TGTGCCAGCAGTGTGACTACTTTACAGGGCTACGAGCAGTACTTC
>TRBV12-1|.|.|TRBJ2-7
CASRATSGFEDFYEQYF
TGTGCCAGCAGAGCCACTAGCGGGTTCGAAGACTTTTACGAGCAGTACTTC
>TRBV6-5|few|.|TRBJ1-5
CASRRDFNQPQHF
TGTGCCAGCAGGCGGGACTTTAATCAGCCCCAGCATTTT
>TRBV27|.|.|TRBJ1-6
CASNGGGYNSPLHF
TGTGCCAGCAACGGGGGGGGGTATAATTCACCCCTCCACTTT
>TRBV11-2|.|TRBD2|TRBJ2-1
CASSLTSGRAPEQFF
TGTGCCAGCAGCTTGACTAGCGGGAGGGCCCCTGAGCAGTTCTTC
>TRBV6-1|few|TRBD1|TRBJ1-3
CASSAWGTDSGNTIYF
TGTGCCAGCAGTGCCTGGGGGACAGACTCTGGAAACACCATATATTTT
>TRBV2|once|TRBD1|TRBJ2-7
CASSTGTGGYEQYF
TGTGCCAGCAGCACCGGGACAGGGGGTTACGAGCAGTACTTC
>TRBV10-3|few|TRBD1|TRBJ2-5
CAISGRQGLETQYF
TGTGCCATCAGCGGTCGACAGGGGCTCGAGACCCAGTACTTC
>TRBV2|once|.|TRBJ1-4
CASSEGPGYEKLFF
TGTGCCAGCAGTGAAGGGCCAGGTTATGAAAAACTGTTTTTT
>TRBV19|.|.|TRBJ2-2
CASRMAGNTGELFF
TGTGCCAGTCGTATGGCAGGGAACACCGGGGAGCTGTTTTTT
>TRBV4-2|.|.|TRBJ2-7
CASSQDRAPSYEQYF
TGTGCCAGCAGCCAAGACAGGGCACCCTCCTACGAGCAGTACTTC
>TRBV21-1|.|.|TRBJ1-2
CASSNAQHYGYTF
TGTGCCAGCAGCAACGCACAGCATTATGGCTACACCTTC
>TRBV6-4|.|.|TRBJ2-2
CASSPSRNTGELFF
TGTGCCAGCAGTCCCTCCAGGAACACCGGGGAGCTGTTTTTT
>TRBV15|.|.|TRBJ2-7
CATSRDSGTVGSYEQYF
TGTGCCACCAGCAGAGATAGTGGGACTGTCGGCTCCTACGAGCAGTACTTC
>TRBV18|.|.|TRBJ2-3
CASSPKRGTDTQYF
TGTGCCAGCTCACCGAAGAGGGGCACAGATACGCAGTATTTT
>TRBV19|.|.|TRBJ2-7
CASKETDGSSYEQYF
TGTGCCAGTAAAGAAACGGACGGGAGCTCCTACGAGCAGTACTTC
>TRBV7-6|.|.|TRBJ2-5
CASSLGGAPETQYF
TGTGCCAGCAGCTTAGGCGGGGCCCCGGAGACCCAGTACTTC
>TRBV7-3|.|TRBD2|TRBJ2-2
CASSLVRGGPKGGELFF
TGTGCCAGCAGCTTAGTTCGCGGGGGGCCGAAGGGCGGGGAGCTGTTTTTT
>TRBV7-2|.|TRBD2|TRBJ2-5
CASSFGGTSGGGETQYF
TGTGCCAGCAGCTTCGGGGGGACTAGCGGGGGTGGAGAGACCCAGTACTTC
>TRBV11-3|.|.|TRBJ1-1
CASSPHSLRGNSEAFF
TGTGCCAGCAGCCCTCATAGTCTGCGGGGGAATAGTGAAGCTTTCTTT
>TRBV27|.|.|TRBJ2-1
CASTQQWGAYNEQFF
TGTGCCAGCACCCAACAGTGGGGGGCCTACAATGAGCAGTTCTTC
>TRBV5-6|.|TRBD2|TRBJ2-7
CASSFPFGSGRGYEQYF
TGTGCCAGCAGCTTCCCTTTTGGTAGCGGGAGAGGATACGAGCAGTACTTC
>TRBV5-1|.|TRBD2|TRBJ2-1
CASSRGAGGGEQFF
TGCGCCAGCAGCCGGGGGGCGGGAGGAGGGGAGCAGTTCTTC
>TRBV11-2|.|TRBD1|TRBJ1-5
CASSPDRGNQPQHF
TGTGCCAGCAGCCCGGACAGGGGCAATCAGCCCCAGCATTTT
>TRBV5-1|.|TRBD1|TRBJ2-7
CASSLPRGQITYEQYF
TGCGCCAGCAGCTTGCCTCGGGGACAGATCACCTACGAGCAGTACTTC
>TRBV7-2|.|.|TRBJ2-3
CASSLLLGSTDTQYF
TGTGCCAGCAGCTTGTTACTGGGCTCCACAGATACGCAGTATTTT
>TRBV6-1|.|TRBD2|TRBJ2-3
CASGTGGRDTQYF
TGTGCCAGCGGGACGGGGGGGCGAGATACGCAGTATTTT